The subject of this entry is one T cell receptor beta chain. Its antigen remains unknown. The CDR3 is 12 amino acids. Germline lookup yields CDR1 MDHEN and CDR2 SYDVKM. The V and J ends lost 5 bases and 12 bases, in that order; junction bases with no gene match: 3. This specimen comes from a study of beta chain features in type 1 diabetes. The study, taken as a whole, reports: For type 1 diabetes patients, VDJ junctions showed fewer insertions and more deletions.

Expressed TCRB transcripts were sequenced after all isolated RNA was converted to cDNA. Profiled with immunoSEQ multiplex PCR; TCRdb holds only in-frame clones, not every one. Of hundreds of thousands of clones detected, 17% appear once; the ten largest clones hold 0.023%. The chain links TRBV28 to TRBJ2-7; 14 positions agree with TRBD2. The TCR sequence derives from a woman aged 18 to 35 in good health. The sample comprised naive CD4+ T cells from blood. The CDR3 DNA reads as TGTGCCAGCAGTGGGACTAGCGGGAGACCGTACTTC. Translated: CASSGTSGRPYF.